This record covers a single T cell receptor beta chain. Its specificity is unknown. Generated by immunoSEQ multiplex PCR, the TCRdb table keeps only in-frame clones and is missing some. The sample shows about 250,000 clones, roughly 87% of them seen only once. The ends were cut back, 5 bases at V and 8 bases at J, with 16 bases in the middle. The germline gives CDR1 MNHEY, CDR2 SVGAGI. This CDR3 has 14 residues. The data originate from a study of cytomegalovirus exposure and HLA in healthy donors. Study findings and constraints: Among TCR beta chains, those listed as cytomegalovirus-associated numbered under 200. The classifier reportedly diagnosed cytomegalovirus status with high sensitivity and specificity. A subsequent analysis found that TCR clusters from the first cohort also tended to co-occur in the roughly 120 validation repertoires, with around 94% of cluster scores above 0.

The sequencing sample was made of PBMCs. The TCR sequence derives from a man aged 18 to 35 in good health and CMV-seropositive. This rearrangement joins TRBV6-5 to TRBJ2-1; D is tentatively TRBD1 or TRBD2 (5 bases each). The CDR3 region is CASSPGPLWDEQFF. The CDR3, as DNA: TGTGCCAGCAGTCCGGGACCCCTTTGGGATGAGCAGTTCTTC.